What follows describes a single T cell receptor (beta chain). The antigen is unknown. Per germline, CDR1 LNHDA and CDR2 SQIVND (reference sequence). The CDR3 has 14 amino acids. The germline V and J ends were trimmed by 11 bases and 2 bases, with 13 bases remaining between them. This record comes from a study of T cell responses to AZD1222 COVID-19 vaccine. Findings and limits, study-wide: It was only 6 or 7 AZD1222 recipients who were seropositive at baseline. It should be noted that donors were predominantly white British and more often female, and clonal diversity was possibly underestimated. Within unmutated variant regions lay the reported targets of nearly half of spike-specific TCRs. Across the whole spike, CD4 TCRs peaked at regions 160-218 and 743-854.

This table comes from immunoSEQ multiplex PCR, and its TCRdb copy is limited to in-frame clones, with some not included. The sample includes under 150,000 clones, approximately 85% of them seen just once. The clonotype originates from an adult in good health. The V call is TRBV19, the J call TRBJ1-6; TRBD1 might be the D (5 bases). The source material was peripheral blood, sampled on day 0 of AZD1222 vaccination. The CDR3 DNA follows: TGTGCCGGTCCCAGGGAGACCTATAATTCACCCCTCCACTTT. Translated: CAGPRETYNSPLHF. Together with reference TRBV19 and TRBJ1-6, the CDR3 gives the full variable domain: DGGITQSPKYLFRKEGQNVTLSCEQNLNHDAMYWYRQDPGQGLRLIYYSQIVNDFQKGDIAEGYSVSREKKESFPLTVTSAQKNPTAFYLCAGPRETYNSPLHFGNGTRLTVT.